Following are 2 T cell receptor beta chains from one sample sequenced in a study of a mutant IDH1 vaccine in newly diagnosed glioma. Some clones are missing from TCRdb's copy, which holds only in-frame ones; the method was immunoSEQ multiplex PCR. Of 65,000 or so clones listed, about 85% are singletons. These TCRs' antigens remain unknown. Sample time point: week 23, last vaccination. The content of each vaccine dose was 300 ug of mutant IDH1 20-mer peptide, and topical imiquimod accompanied it. This sample comprised PBMCs, obtained from a glioma patient whose treatment included an IDH1 peptide vaccine. These receptor sequences come from a man aged 25-45 years with glioma.

This clone has only a few counts. This sequence joins TRBV2 and TRBJ2-2; possible D gene TRBD1, 6 bases. This CDR3 region has 15 residues. From germline, CDR1 is SNHLY and CDR2 FYNNEI. Deletions cut 7 bases from V and 0 bases from J, with 12 bases between. The DNA of the CDR3 is TGTGCCAGCAATCGGGACACCGCGAACACCGGGGAGCTGTTTTTT. Translated: CASNRDTANTGELFF. Using reference TRBV2 and TRBJ2-2 for the parts outside the CDR3, the full variable domain is EPEVTQTPSHQVTQMGQEVILRCVPISNHLYFYWYRQILGQKVEFLVSFYNNEISEKSEIFDDQFSVERPDGSNFTLKIRSTKLEDSAMYFCASNRDTANTGELFFGEGSRLTVL.

This clone has only a few counts. The J gene is TRBJ1-4, the V gene TRBV4-2, with no clear D. Looked up from germline, CDR1 is LGHNA and CDR2 is YNFKEQ. V lost 1 base to trimming and J lost 6 bases, with 9 bases between them. This CDR3 has 14 amino acids. The CDR3 spells CASSQGSSDEKLFF. The CDR3 bases are TGTGCCAGCAGCCAAGGTAGCTCGGATGAAAAACTGTTTTTT.